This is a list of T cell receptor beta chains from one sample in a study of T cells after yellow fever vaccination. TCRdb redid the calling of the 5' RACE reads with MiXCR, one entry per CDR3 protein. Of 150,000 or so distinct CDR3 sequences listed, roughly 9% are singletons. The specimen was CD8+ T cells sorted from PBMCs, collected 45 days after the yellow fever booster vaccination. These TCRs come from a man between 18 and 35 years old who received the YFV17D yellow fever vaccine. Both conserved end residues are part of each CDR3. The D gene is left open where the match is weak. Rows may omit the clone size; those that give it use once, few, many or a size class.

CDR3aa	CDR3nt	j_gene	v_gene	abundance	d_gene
CASRWQGLGNSPLHF	TGTGCCAGCAGGTGGCAGGGTTTGGGTAATTCACCCCTCCACTTT	TRBJ1-6	TRBV2	.	.
CASSQVSENTEAFF	TGCGCCAGCAGCCAAGTTAGTGAGAACACTGAAGCTTTCTTT	TRBJ1-1	TRBV4-3	many	.
CASRTGTGNTGELFF	TGTGCCAGCCGGACCGGGACAGGGAACACCGGGGAGCTGTTTTTT	TRBJ2-2	TRBV11-1	many	TRBD1
CASSQDRRSYTGELFF	TGCGCCAGCAGCCAAGATAGGCGAAGTTACACCGGGGAGCTGTTTTTT	TRBJ2-2	TRBV4-3	.	.
CASSARTPSDTEAFF	TGTGCCAGCAGCGCGCGGACACCCTCGGACACTGAAGCTTTCTTT	TRBJ1-1	TRBV9	.	.
CASEGGGQETQYF	TGTGCCAGCGAAGGGGGGGGTCAAGAGACCCAGTACTTC	TRBJ2-5	TRBV7-9	many	.
CAISSRQGRTEAFF	TGTGCCATCAGCAGTAGACAGGGAAGGACTGAAGCTTTCTTT	TRBJ1-1	TRBV10-3	few	TRBD1
CASSLKWGVVETQYF	TGTGCCAGCAGCTTAAAGTGGGGGGTAGTAGAGACCCAGTACTTC	TRBJ2-5	TRBV11-3	.	.
CASSAGPAASRTDTQYF	TGCGCCAGCAGCGCCGGCCCGGCGGCTAGCCGGACAGATACGCAGTATTTT	TRBJ2-3	TRBV5-1	.	.
CASSQVTGDNSPLHF	TGCGCCAGCAGCCAAGTGACGGGAGATAATTCACCCCTCCACTTT	TRBJ1-6	TRBV4-1	few	.
CASSHRQGVYGNTIYF	TGCGCCAGCAGCCACCGACAGGGGGTCTATGGAAACACCATATATTTT	TRBJ1-3	TRBV4-3	few	TRBD1
CASKGPGGSYGYTF	TGTGCCAGCAAGGGCCCAGGGGGGTCCTATGGCTACACCTTC	TRBJ1-2	TRBV27	.	TRBD1
CASSFPTDTQYF	TGTGCCAGCAGCTTTCCAACAGATACGCAGTATTTT	TRBJ2-3	TRBV7-8	many	.
CASSQGTGGPPDTQYF	TGCGCCAGCAGTCAAGGGACAGGGGGCCCCCCGGATACGCAGTATTTT	TRBJ2-3	TRBV23-1	.	TRBD1
CASSLALGTATLYEQYF	TGTGCCAGCAGCTTGGCCTTGGGGACAGCTACTCTCTACGAGCAGTACTTC	TRBJ2-7	TRBV5-6	many	TRBD1
CASRGQGKDEAFF	TGTGCCAGCAGGGGACAGGGCAAAGATGAAGCTTTCTTT	TRBJ1-1	TRBV4-2	many	TRBD1
CASSLIGGPGTEAFF	TGTGCCAGCAGCCTGATTGGGGGCCCGGGCACTGAAGCTTTCTTT	TRBJ1-1	TRBV7-2	many	.
CASSLTGRANYGYTF	TGTGCCAGCAGCTTAACAGGGAGAGCTAACTATGGCTACACCTTC	TRBJ1-2	TRBV11-3	few	.
CASSGDNQETQYF	TGTGCCAGCAGCGGGGACAACCAAGAGACCCAGTACTTC	TRBJ2-5	TRBV7-9	many	.
CASFGGPGVNTEAFF	TGTGCCAGCTTCGGGGGTCCAGGGGTGAACACTGAAGCTTTCTTT	TRBJ1-1	TRBV11-2	.	.
CASSPQTGGLGDTQYF	TGTGCCAGCAGCCCTCAGACAGGGGGCTTGGGAGATACGCAGTATTTT	TRBJ2-3	TRBV12-3/TRBV12-4	.	TRBD1
CASSWKTTTGEAFF	TGTGCCAGCAGCTGGAAAACAACGACAGGTGAAGCTTTCTTT	TRBJ1-1	TRBV5-4	.	.
CASSQRGGQPVLPDTQYF	TGTGCCAGCAGCCAACGGGGGGGCCAGCCGGTCCTTCCAGATACGCAGTATTTT	TRBJ2-3	TRBV3-1	few	TRBD2